The sequence of this TCR beta chain was determined in a study of technical replicates of blood from several donors. The CDR3 has 13 amino acids. Looked up from germline, CDR1 is SGHTA and CDR2 is FQGNSA. V dropped 5 bases and J dropped 10; count of bases not matched to a gene: 7. The repertoire was sequenced with immunoSEQ multiplex PCR; TCRdb's copy has only in-frame clones and lacks some. Of 65,000 to 85,000 clones listed, 90% to 95% are singletons. The gene calls are TRBV7-2 and TRBJ2-2, with 7 nucleotides matching TRBD1. The source material was T cells isolated from PBMCs. This clonotype was sampled from a human donor in good health. As DNA, the CDR3 is TGTGCCAGCAGCCCACGGACAGGCCAGGAGCTGTTTTTT. It specifies CASSPRTGQELFF. The variable domain in full, completed from reference TRBV7-2 and TRBJ2-2, reads GAGVSQSPSNKVTEKGKDVELRCDPISGHTALYWYRQSLGQGLEFLIYFQGNSAPDKSGLPSDRFSAERTGGSVSTLTIQRTQQEDSAVYLCASSPRTGQELFFGEGSRLTVL.